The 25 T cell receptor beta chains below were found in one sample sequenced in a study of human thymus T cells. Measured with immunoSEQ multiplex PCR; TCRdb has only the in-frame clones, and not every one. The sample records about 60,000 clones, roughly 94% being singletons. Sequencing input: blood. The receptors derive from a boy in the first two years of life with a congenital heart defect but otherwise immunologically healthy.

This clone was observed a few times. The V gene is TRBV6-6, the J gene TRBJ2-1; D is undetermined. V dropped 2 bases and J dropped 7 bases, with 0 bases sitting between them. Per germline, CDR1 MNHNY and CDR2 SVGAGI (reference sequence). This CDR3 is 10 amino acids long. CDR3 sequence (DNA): TGTGCCAGCAGTTACAATGAGCAGTTCTTC. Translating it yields CASSYNEQFF.

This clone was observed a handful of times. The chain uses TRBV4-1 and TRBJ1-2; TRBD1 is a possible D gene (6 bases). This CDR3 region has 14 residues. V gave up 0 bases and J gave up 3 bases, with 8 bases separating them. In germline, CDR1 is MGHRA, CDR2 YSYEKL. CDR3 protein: CASSQDAGDYGYTF. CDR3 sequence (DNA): TGCGCCAGCAGCCAAGATGCAGGGGACTATGGCTACACCTTC.

CDR3 region: CASSGVGGVDTQYF. CDR3 sequence (DNA): TGTGCCAGCAGCGGGGTTGGGGGCGTCGATACGCAGTATTTT. The chain combines TRBV9 with TRBJ2-3, with TRBD1 as a possible D gene (6 bases). Germline V gene sequence: CDR1 SGDLS, CDR2 YYNGEE. CDR3 length: 14 amino acids. V gave up 3 bases and J gave up 6 bases, with 14 bases separating them.

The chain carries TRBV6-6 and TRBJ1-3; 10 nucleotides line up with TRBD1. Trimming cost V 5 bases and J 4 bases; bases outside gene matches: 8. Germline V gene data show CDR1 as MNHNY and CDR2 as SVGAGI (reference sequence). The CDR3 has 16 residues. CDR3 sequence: CASSVQTGGPGNTIYF. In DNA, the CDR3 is TGTGCCAGCAGTGTACAGACAGGGGGCCCAGGAAACACCATATATTTT.

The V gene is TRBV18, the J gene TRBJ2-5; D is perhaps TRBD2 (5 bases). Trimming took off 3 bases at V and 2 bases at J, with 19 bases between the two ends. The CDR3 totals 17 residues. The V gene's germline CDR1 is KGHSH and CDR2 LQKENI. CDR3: CASSPYTPLAEQETQYF. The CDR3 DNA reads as TGTGCCAGCTCACCGTATACACCGCTAGCAGAACAAGAGACCCAGTACTTC.

The DNA for the CDR3 is TGTGCCAGCAGTCCCAGGGTGGGGATGAACACTGAAGCTTTCTTT. Translation: CASSPRVGMNTEAFF. This rearrangement joins TRBV6-1 to TRBJ1-1; D is possibly TRBD1 (5 bases). CDR1 is MNHNS, CDR2 SASEGT, per germline. The V and J ends lost 5 bases and 0 bases respectively, with 13 bases between them. The CDR3 is 15 amino acids.

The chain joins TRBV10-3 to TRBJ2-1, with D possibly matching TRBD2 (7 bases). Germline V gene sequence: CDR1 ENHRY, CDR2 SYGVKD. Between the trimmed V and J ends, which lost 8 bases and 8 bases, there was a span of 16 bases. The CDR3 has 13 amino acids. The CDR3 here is CAIDEGEGDEQFF. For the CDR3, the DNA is TGTGCCATCGACGAGGGGGAGGGGGATGAGCAGTTCTTC.

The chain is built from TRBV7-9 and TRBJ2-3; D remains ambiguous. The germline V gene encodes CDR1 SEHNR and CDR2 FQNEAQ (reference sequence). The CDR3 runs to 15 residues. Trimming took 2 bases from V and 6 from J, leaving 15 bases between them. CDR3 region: CASSLNPWVVDTQYF. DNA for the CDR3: TGTGCCAGCAGCTTAAATCCGTGGGTCGTGGATACGCAGTATTTT.

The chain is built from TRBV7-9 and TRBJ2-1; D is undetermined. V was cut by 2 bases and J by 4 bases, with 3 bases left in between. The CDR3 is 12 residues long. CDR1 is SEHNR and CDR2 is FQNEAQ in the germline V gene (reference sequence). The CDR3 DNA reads TGTGCCAGCAGCTTAAGATACAATGAGCAGTTCTTC. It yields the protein CASSLRYNEQFF. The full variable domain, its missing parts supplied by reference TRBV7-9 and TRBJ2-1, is DTGVSQNPRHKITKRGQNVTFRCDPISEHNRLYWYRQTLGQGPEFLTYFQNEAQLEKSRLLSDRFSAERPKGSFSTLEIQRTEQGDSAMYLCASSLRYNEQFFGPGTRLTVL.

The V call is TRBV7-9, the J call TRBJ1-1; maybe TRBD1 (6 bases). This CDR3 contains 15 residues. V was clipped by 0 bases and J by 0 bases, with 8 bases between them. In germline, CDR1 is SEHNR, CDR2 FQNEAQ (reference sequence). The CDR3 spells CASSLAQGLNTEAFF. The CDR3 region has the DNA TGTGCCAGCAGCTTAGCGCAGGGGCTGAACACTGAAGCTTTCTTT.

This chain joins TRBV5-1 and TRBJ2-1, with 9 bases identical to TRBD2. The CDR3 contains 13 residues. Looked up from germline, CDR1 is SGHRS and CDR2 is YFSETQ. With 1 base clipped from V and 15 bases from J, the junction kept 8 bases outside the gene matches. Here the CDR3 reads CASSLRLGLARFF. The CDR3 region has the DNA TGCGCCAGCAGCTTGAGATTAGGACTAGCGCGGTTCTTC.

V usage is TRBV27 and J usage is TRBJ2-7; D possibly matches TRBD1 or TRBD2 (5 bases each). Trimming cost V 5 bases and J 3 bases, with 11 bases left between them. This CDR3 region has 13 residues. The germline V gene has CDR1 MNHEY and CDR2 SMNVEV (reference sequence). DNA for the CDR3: TGTGCCAGCAGTCCGGGACCGATCTACGAGCAGTACTTC. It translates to CASSPGPIYEQYF.

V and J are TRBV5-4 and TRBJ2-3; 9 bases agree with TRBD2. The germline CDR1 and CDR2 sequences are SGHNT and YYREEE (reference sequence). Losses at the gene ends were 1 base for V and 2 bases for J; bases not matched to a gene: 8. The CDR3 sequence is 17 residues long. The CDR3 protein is CASSLRASGKYTDTQYF. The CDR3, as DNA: TGTGCCAGCAGCTTGAGGGCTAGCGGGAAATACACAGATACGCAGTATTTT.

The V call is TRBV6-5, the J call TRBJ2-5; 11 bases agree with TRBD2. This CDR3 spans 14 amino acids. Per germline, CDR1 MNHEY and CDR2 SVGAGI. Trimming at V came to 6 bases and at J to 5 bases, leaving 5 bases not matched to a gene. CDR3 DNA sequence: TGTGCCAGCAGCGTAGCGGGAGGGGGGGAGACCCAGTACTTC. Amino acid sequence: CASSVAGGGETQYF.

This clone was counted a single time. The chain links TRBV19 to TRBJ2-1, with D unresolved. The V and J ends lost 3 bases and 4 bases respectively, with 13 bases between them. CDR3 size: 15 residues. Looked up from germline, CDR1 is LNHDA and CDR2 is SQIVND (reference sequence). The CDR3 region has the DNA TGTGCCAGTAGTATTTTCCTAGTGTCGTACAATGAGCAGTTCTTC. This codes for CASSIFLVSYNEQFF.

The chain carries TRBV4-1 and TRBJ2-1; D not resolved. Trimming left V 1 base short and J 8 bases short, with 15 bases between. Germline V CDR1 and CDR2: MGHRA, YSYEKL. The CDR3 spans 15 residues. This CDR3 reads CASSQVILGWDEQFF. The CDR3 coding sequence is TGCGCCAGCAGCCAAGTGATCCTAGGGTGGGATGAGCAGTTCTTC.

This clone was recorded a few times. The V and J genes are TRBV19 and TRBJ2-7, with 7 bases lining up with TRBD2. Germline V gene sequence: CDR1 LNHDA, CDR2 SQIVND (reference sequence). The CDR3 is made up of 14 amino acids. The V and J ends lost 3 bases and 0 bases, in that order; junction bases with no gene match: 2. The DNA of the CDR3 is TGTGCCAGTAGTATGGGGACTAACTCCTACGAGCAGTACTTC. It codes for CASSMGTNSYEQYF.

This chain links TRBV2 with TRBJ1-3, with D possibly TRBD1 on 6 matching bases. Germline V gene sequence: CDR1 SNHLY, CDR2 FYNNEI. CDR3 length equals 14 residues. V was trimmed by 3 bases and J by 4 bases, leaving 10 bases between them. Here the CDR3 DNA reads TGTGCCAGCAGTGACTCGGGGGGCGGAAACACCATATATTTT. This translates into CASSDSGGGNTIYF.

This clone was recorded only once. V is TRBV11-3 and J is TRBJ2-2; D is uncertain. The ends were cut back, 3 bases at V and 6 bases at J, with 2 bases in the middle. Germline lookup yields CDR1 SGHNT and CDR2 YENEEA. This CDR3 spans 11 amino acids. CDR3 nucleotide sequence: TGTGCCAGCAGCTTCCCCGGGGAGCTGTTTTTT. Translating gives CASSFPGELFF. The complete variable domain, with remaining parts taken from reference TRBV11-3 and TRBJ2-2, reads EAGVVQSPRYKIIEKKQPVAFWCNPISGHNTLYWYLQNLGQGPELLIRYENEEAVDDSQLPKDRFSAERLKGVDSTLKIQPAELGDSAVYLCASSFPGELFFGEGSRLTVL.

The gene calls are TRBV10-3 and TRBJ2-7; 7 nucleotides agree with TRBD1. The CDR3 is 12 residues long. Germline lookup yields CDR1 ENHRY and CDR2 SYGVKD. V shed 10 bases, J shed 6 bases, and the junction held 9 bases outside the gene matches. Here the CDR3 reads CATLDRVAEQYF. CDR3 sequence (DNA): TGTGCCACCCTAGACAGGGTGGCCGAGCAGTACTTC.

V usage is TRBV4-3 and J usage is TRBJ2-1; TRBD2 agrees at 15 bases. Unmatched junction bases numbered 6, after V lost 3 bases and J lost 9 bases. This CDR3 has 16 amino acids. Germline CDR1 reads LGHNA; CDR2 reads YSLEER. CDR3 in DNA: TGCGCCAGCAGCCATAGGACTAGCGGGGGGGCAGGTGAGCAGTTCTTC. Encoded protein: CASSHRTSGGAGEQFF.

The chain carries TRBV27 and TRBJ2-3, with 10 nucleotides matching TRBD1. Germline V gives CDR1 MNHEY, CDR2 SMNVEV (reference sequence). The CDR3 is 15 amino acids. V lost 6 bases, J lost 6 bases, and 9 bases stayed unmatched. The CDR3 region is CASSTDRGREDTQYF. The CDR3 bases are TGTGCCAGCAGCACCGACAGGGGGCGGGAGGATACGCAGTATTTT.

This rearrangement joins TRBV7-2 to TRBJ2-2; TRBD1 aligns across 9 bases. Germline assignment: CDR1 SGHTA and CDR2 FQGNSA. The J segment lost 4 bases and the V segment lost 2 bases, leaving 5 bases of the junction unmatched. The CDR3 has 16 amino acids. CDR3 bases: TGTGCCAGCAGCTTATTAGGACAGGGGAGCACCGGGGAGCTGTTTTTT. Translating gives CASSLLGQGSTGELFF. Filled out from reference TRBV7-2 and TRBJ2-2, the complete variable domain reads GAGVSQSPSNKVTEKGKDVELRCDPISGHTALYWYRQSLGQGLEFLIYFQGNSAPDKSGLPSDRFSAERTGGSVSTLTIQRTQQEDSAVYLCASSLLGQGSTGELFFGEGSRLTVL.

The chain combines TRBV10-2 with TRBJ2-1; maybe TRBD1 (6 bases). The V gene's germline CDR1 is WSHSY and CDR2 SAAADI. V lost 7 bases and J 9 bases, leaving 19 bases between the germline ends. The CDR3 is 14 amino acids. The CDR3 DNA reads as TGCGCCAGCACCAGGGGCCGGGAAAACGGTGAGCAGTTCTTC. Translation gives CASTRGRENGEQFF.

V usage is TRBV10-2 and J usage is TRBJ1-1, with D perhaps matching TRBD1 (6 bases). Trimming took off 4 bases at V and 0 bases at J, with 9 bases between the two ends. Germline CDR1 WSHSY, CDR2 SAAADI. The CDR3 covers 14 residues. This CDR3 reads CASSGGQLNTEAFF. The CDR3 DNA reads TGCGCCAGCAGTGGAGGACAGCTGAACACTGAAGCTTTCTTT.